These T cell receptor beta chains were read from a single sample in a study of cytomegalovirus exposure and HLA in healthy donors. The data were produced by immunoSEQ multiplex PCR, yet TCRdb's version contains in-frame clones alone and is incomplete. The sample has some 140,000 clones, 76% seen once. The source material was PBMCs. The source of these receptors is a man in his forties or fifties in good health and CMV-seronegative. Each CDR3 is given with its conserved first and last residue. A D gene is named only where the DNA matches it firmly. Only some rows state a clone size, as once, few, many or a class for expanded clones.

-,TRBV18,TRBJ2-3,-,CASSPPGAADTQYF,TGTGCCAGCTCACCACCGGGAGCAGCAGATACGCAGTATTTT
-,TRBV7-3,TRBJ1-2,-,CASSLTGGGYTF,TGTGCCAGCAGCTTAACAGGGGGTGGCTACACCTTC
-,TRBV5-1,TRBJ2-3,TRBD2,CASSQLAGRTDTQYF,TGCGCCAGCAGCCAACTAGCGGGGCGCACAGATACGCAGTATTTT
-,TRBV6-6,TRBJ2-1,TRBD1,CASSSGQGENEQFF,TGTGCCAGCAGTTCAGGACAGGGAGAGAATGAGCAGTTCTTC
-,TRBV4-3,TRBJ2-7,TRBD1,CASSPTGGSYEQYF,TGCGCCAGCAGCCCAACAGGGGGGTCCTACGAGCAGTACTTC
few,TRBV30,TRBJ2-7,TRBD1,CAWSATRGRLSGEQYF,TGTGCCTGGAGCGCGACCAGGGGGCGCCTCTCTGGAGAGCAGTACTTC
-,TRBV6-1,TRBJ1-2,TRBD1,CASSEKISGGLYGYTF,TGTGCCAGCAGTGAAAAGATTTCAGGGGGCCTCTATGGCTACACCTTC
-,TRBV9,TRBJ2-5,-,CASSAGQQETQYF,TGTGCCAGCAGCGCCGGACAGCAAGAGACCCAGTACTTC
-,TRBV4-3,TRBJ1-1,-,CASSQDYGRGSTEAFF,TGCGCCAGCAGCCAAGATTACGGCAGGGGTAGCACTGAAGCTTTCTTT
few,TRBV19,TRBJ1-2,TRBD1,CASSIGAQGGYGYTF,TGTGCCAGTAGTATTGGAGCGCAGGGGGGCTATGGCTACACCTTC
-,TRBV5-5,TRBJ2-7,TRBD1,CASSSSTGGTYEQYF,TGTGCCAGCAGCTCTTCGACAGGGGGAACCTACGAGCAGTACTTC
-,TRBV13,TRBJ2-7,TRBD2,CASSWIAGGPSEQYF,TGTGCCAGCAGCTGGATAGCGGGAGGGCCCTCCGAGCAGTACTTC
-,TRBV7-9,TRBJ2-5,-,CASNPLVRSETQYF,TGTGCCAGCAATCCCTTAGTTCGATCAGAGACCCAGTACTTC
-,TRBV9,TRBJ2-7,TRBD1,CASSAGDRGGSYEQYF,TGTGCCAGCAGCGCTGGGGACAGGGGGGGCTCCTACGAGCAGTACTTC
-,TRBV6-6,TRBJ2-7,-,CASSNRGSYEQYF,TGTGCCAGCAGTAACCGGGGTTCCTACGAGCAGTACTTC
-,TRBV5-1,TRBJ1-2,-,CASSLYYGSGGYTF,TGCGCCAGCAGCTTATACTACGGATCAGGGGGCTACACCTTC
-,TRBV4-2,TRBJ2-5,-,CASSQDNRKETQYF,TGTGCCAGCAGCCAAGATAACAGGAAAGAGACCCAGTACTTC
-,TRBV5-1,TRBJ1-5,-,CASSLEGRGQPQHF,TGCGCCAGCAGCTTGGAGGGACGGGGGCAGCCCCAGCATTTT
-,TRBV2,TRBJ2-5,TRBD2,CASTAGWQETQYF,TGTGCCAGCACAGCGGGGTGGCAAGAGACCCAGTACTTC
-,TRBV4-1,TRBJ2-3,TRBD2,CASSRGSGTIDTQYF,TGCGCCAGCAGCAGGGGAAGCGGGACGATAGATACGCAGTATTTT
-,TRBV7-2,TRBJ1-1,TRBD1,CASSRDRGGTEAFF,TGTGCCAGCAGCCGGGACAGGGGGGGCACTGAAGCTTTCTTT
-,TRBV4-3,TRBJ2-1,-,CASSQDPGAYYNEQFF,TGCGCCAGCAGCCAAGACCCAGGGGCCTACTACAATGAGCAGTTCTTC
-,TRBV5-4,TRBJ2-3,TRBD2,CASTLGSGSTDTQYF,TGTGCCAGCACCCTAGGTAGCGGGAGCACAGATACGCAGTATTTT
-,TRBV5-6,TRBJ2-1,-,CASSPGSPIDEQFF,TGTGCCAGCAGCCCGGGATCCCCCATAGATGAGCAGTTCTTC
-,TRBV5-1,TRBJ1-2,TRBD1,CASSKDRVGGNYGYTF,TGCGCCAGCAGTAAGGACAGGGTAGGGGGTAACTATGGCTACACCTTC
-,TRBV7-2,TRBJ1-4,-,CASSLTATNEKLFF,TGTGCCAGCAGCTTGACAGCAACTAATGAAAAACTGTTTTTT
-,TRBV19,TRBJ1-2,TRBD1,CASKELQGQGLDGYTF,TGTGCCAGTAAGGAACTACAAGGACAGGGCTTAGATGGCTACACCTTC
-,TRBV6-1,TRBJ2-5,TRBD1,CASSRDRGQETQYF,TGTGCCAGCTCCCGGGACAGGGGCCAAGAGACCCAGTACTTC
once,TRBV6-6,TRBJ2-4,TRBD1,CASSYPQTGIQYF,TGTGCCAGCAGTTACCCCCAGACAGGGATTCAGTACTTC
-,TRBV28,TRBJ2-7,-,CASSLRFRTTREQYF,TGTGCCAGCAGTTTAAGGTTTAGGACAACGCGCGAGCAGTACTTC
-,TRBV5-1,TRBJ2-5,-,CASSLAGGQETQYF,TGCGCCAGCAGCTTGGCCGGAGGCCAAGAGACCCAGTACTTC
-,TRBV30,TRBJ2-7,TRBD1,CAWSVGTVAYEQYF,TGTGCCTGGAGTGTAGGGACAGTTGCCTACGAGCAGTACTTC
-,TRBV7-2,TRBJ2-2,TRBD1,CASSGDREDTGELFF,TGTGCCAGCAGCGGGGACAGGGAGGACACCGGGGAGCTGTTTTTT
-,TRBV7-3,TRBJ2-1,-,CASSLERANNEQFF,TGTGCCAGCAGCTTAGAGAGAGCCAACAATGAGCAGTTCTTC
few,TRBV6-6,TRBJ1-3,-,CATFDRSSGNTIYF,TGTGCCACATTCGACAGGTCCTCTGGAAACACCATATATTTT
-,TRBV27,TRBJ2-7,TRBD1,CASSPRAGGPYEQYF,TGTGCCAGCAGTCCCCGGGCAGGGGGACCCTACGAGCAGTACTTC
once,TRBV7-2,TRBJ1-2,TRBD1,CASSPMKTGFGYTF,TGTGCCAGCAGCCCGATGAAGACAGGGTTCGGCTACACCTTC
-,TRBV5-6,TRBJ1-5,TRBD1,CASSLAGAGGGSNQPQHF,TGTGCCAGCAGCTTGGCCGGGGCAGGGGGTGGGAGCAATCAGCCCCAGCATTTT
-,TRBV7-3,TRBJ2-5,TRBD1,CASSLSGTGGETQYF,TGTGCCAGCAGCTTGTCCGGGACAGGGGGAGAGACCCAGTACTTC
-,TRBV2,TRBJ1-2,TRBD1,CASRSWGDRGDHGYTF,TGTGCCAGCAGGAGTTGGGGGGACAGGGGTGACCATGGCTACACCTTC
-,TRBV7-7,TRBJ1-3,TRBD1,CASSQGQPFSGNTIYF,TGTGCCAGCAGCCAGGGACAGCCCTTCTCTGGAAACACCATATATTTT
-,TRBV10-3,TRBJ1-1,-,CAISESLGNTEAFF,TGTGCCATCAGTGAGTCGTTGGGCAACACTGAAGCTTTCTTT
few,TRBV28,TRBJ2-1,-,CASSAPSLEKQFF,TGTGCCAGCAGTGCACCTAGCCTCGAAAAGCAGTTCTTC
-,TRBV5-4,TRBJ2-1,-,CASSFSSGDNEQFF,TGTGCCAGCAGCTTCTCCTCGGGGGACAATGAGCAGTTCTTC
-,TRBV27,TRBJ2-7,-,CASSLIGGYEQYF,TGTGCCAGCAGTTTAATCGGGGGCTACGAGCAGTACTTC
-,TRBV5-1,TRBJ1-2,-,CASSPAGADGYTF,TGCGCCAGCAGCCCCGCGGGGGCGGATGGCTACACCTTC
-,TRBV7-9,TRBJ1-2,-,CASSPDGDGYTF,TGTGCCAGCAGCCCGGACGGGGATGGCTACACCTTC
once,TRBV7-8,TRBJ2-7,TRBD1,CASSNQPGQGYEQYF,TGTGCCAGCAGTAACCAACCGGGACAGGGGTACGAGCAGTACTTC
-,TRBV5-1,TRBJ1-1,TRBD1,CASSLSPGQGWSEAFF,TGCGCCAGCAGCTTATCTCCGGGACAGGGGTGGTCTGAAGCTTTCTTT
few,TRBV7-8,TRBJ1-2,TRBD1,CASSTRPGQGVYTF,TGTGCCAGCAGCACCCGTCCGGGACAGGGTGTCTACACCTTC
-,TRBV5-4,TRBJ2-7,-,CASPPEGRVTYEQYF,TGTGCCAGCCCGCCCGAGGGTCGAGTGACCTACGAGCAGTACTTC
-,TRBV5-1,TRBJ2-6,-,CASSLVQSSGANVLTF,TGCGCCAGCAGCTTGGTACAGAGCTCTGGGGCCAACGTCCTGACTTTC
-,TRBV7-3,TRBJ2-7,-,CASSWTQGYEQYF,TGTGCCAGCAGCTGGACGCAGGGGTACGAGCAGTACTTC